These 26 T cell receptor beta chains originate from one sample sequenced in a study of blood T cell repertoires in COVID-19. Repertoires were generated with immunoSEQ multiplex PCR, while TCRdb's copy carries only in-frame clones and drops some. The data hold 70,000 to 95,000 clones, with more than 80% observed a single time. Sequencing input: peripheral blood. The receptor source for this set is a human donor in a cohort sampled during active COVID-19.

The V gene is TRBV4-1, the J gene TRBJ1-1; the D gene is possibly TRBD1 (5 bases). CDR3 length: 13 residues. CDR1 is MGHRA, CDR2 YSYEKL, per germline. Trimming took off 4 bases at V and 4 bases at J, with 10 bases between the two ends. The CDR3 DNA reads as TGCGCCAGCAGCCCTGGGGGGGGCACTGAAGCTTTCTTT. Translated: CASSPGGGTEAFF.

V is TRBV7-2 and J is TRBJ1-6, with 9 bases that match TRBD1. The CDR3 sequence is 14 residues long. Germline V gives CDR1 SGHTA, CDR2 FQGNSA. V dropped 4 bases and J dropped 10; count of bases not matched to a gene: 5. The CDR3 sequence: CASSSYRGLSPLHF. The CDR3 DNA reads as TGTGCCAGCAGCTCGTACAGGGGGCTCTCACCCCTCCACTTT.

The chain recombines TRBV27 with TRBJ2-5, with a weak D call TRBD2 (6 bases). This CDR3 has 13 residues. Trimming shortened V by 5 bases and J by 5 bases, and 12 bases separated the two germline ends. Germline V gene data show CDR1 as MNHEY and CDR2 as SMNVEV (reference sequence). CDR3 DNA: TGTGCCAGCAGTAGGGAGGCAGGGGAGACCCAGTACTTC. This gives the protein CASSREAGETQYF.

This clone appeared a few times. The V and J genes are TRBV11-3 and TRBJ1-1, with 7 bases aligning to TRBD1. V shed 3 bases, J shed 4 bases, and the junction held 2 bases outside the gene matches. This CDR3 comprises 13 residues. Germline-derived CDR1 and CDR2 are SGHNT and YENEEA. CDR3 nucleotide sequence: TGTGCCAGCAGCTTCACAGGGGTCACTGAAGCTTTCTTT. It translates to CASSFTGVTEAFF.

Here the CDR3 DNA reads TGTGCCAGCAGTCCCCTCGGGGGATTGGACCAGCCCCAGCATTTT. Protein: CASSPLGGLDQPQHF. This chain joins TRBV6-5 and TRBJ1-5; D may be TRBD1 (5 bases). The CDR3 consists of 15 residues. CDR1 is MNHEY, CDR2 SVGAGI, per germline. V was pared by 5 bases and J by 7 bases, with 18 bases between.

The chain recombines TRBV6-2 or TRBV6-3 with TRBJ2-7, with TRBD2 matching over 11 bases. J was trimmed by 2 bases and V by 0 bases; bases with no gene match: 15. The CDR3 extends over 20 amino acids. The germline gives CDR1 MNHEY, CDR2 SVGEGT. This CDR3 is CASSYSIGLAGGLLAYEQYF. Here the CDR3 DNA reads TGTGCCAGCAGTTACTCGATCGGGCTAGCGGGGGGCCTTCTGGCCTACGAGCAGTACTTC.

The CDR3 region has the DNA TGTGCCATACAGCGGGACGTCACTGAAGCTTTCTTT. Protein product: CAIQRDVTEAFF. The gene calls are TRBV28 and TRBJ1-1; possible D gene TRBD1, 5 bases. Trimming left V 10 bases short and J 4 bases short, with 13 bases between. The CDR3 has 12 amino acids. Germline lookup yields CDR1 MDHEN and CDR2 SYDVKM.

This clone has just one count. This chain links TRBV11-2 with TRBJ2-2; TRBD2 is a possible D gene (6 bases). Germline V gene lookup returns CDR1 SGHAT and CDR2 FQNNGV. The germline V and J ends were trimmed by 6 bases and 4 bases, with 9 bases remaining between them. The CDR3 is made up of 13 amino acids. The DNA for the CDR3 is TGTGCCAGCAGTTGGGACTTCACCGGGGAGCTGTTTTTT. Translating gives CASSWDFTGELFF.

The chain couples TRBV2 to TRBJ2-3; D remains ambiguous. This CDR3 is 13 amino acids long. Germline V gene lookup returns CDR1 SNHLY and CDR2 FYNNEI. V was pared by 4 bases and J by 2 bases, with 7 bases between. The CDR3 DNA sequence: TGTGCCAGCAGTGGCGGCTACACAGATACGCAGTATTTT. It yields the protein CASSGGYTDTQYF.

The V gene is TRBV5-1, the J gene TRBJ2-2; TRBD1 agrees at 12 bases. CDR3 length: 17 residues. Germline CDR1 SGHRS, CDR2 YFSETQ. V dropped 4 bases and J dropped 5; count of bases not matched to a gene: 9. The CDR3 bases are TGCGCCAGCAGCCACCAGGGGACAGGGGGCCGAACCGGGGAGCTGTTTTTT. Residues: CASSHQGTGGRTGELFF.

The chain employs TRBV28 and TRBJ2-7; 9 bases map to TRBD1. Germline CDR1 reads MDHEN; CDR2 reads SYDVKM. Trimming at V came to 4 bases and at J to 3 bases, leaving 13 bases not matched to a gene. The CDR3 sequence is 17 residues long. CDR3: CASSSPHGQGKFYEQYF. Written as DNA, the CDR3 is TGTGCCAGCAGTTCCCCCCATGGACAGGGGAAATTCTACGAGCAGTACTTC.

Here the CDR3 reads CATSRPGSPIMNTEAFF. In nucleotides, the CDR3 is TGTGCCACCAGCAGACCCGGGTCCCCAATCATGAACACTGAAGCTTTCTTT. V is TRBV15 and J is TRBJ1-1, with D unresolved. V shed 2 bases and J shed 0 bases, with 16 bases lying between them. The CDR3 extends over 17 amino acids. CDR1 is LNHNV and CDR2 is YYDKDF in the germline V gene (reference sequence).

The chain carries TRBV9 and TRBJ1-3, with D possibly being TRBD1 (5 bases). CDR1 SGDLS and CDR2 YYNGEE come from the germline V gene. V was pared by 3 bases and J by 0 bases, with 13 bases between. The CDR3 has 16 residues. In nucleotides, the CDR3 is TGTGCCAGCAGCGAGAGGGACTCCCGCTCTGGAAACACCATATATTTT. This encodes CASSERDSRSGNTIYF.

This sequence joins TRBV5-1 and TRBJ2-1, with 9 bases identical to TRBD2. The CDR3 runs to 16 residues. Germline V gene data show CDR1 as SGHRS and CDR2 as YFSETQ. V gave up 1 base and J gave up 5 bases; unmatched junction bases: 7. For the CDR3, the DNA is TGCGCCAGCAGCTTGTGGTCAGCGGGGGGTCACAATGAGCAGTTCTTC. It specifies CASSLWSAGGHNEQFF.

This chain uses TRBV25-1 with TRBJ2-3; TRBD2 is a possible D gene (6 bases). Trimming shortened V by 6 bases and J by 0 bases, and 10 bases separated the two germline ends. The germline V gene encodes CDR1 MGHDK and CDR2 SYGVNS. The CDR3 covers 14 residues. The CDR3 bases are TGTGCCAGCAGCTTAGCGGCTAGCACAGATACGCAGTATTTT. Translating gives CASSLAASTDTQYF.

This chain uses TRBV7-9 with TRBJ1-1, with 9 bases aligning to TRBD1. V shed 4 bases, J shed 1 base, and the junction held 1 base outside the gene matches. Germline V gives CDR1 SEHNR, CDR2 FQNEAQ (reference sequence). The length of the CDR3 is 14 residues. The CDR3 loop reads CASSWTGENTEAFF. The CDR3 DNA follows: TGTGCCAGCAGCTGGACAGGGGAGAACACTGAAGCTTTCTTT.

The chain is built from TRBV30 and TRBJ2-7; the match to TRBD2 covers 7 bases. Unmatched junction bases numbered 5, after V lost 0 bases and J lost 3 bases. This CDR3 has 14 residues. Germline V gene sequence: CDR1 GTSNPN, CDR2 SVGIG (reference sequence). The CDR3 DNA follows: TGTGCCTGGAGTGTTTCCAGCGGGGTCTACGAGCAGTACTTC. Its protein is CAWSVSSGVYEQYF.

The V and J genes are TRBV7-9 and TRBJ2-1, with 8 bases lining up with TRBD2. Germline values: CDR1 SEHNR, CDR2 FQNEAQ (reference sequence). V lost 2 bases to trimming and J lost 8 bases; unmatched junction nucleotides: 11. This CDR3 region has 16 residues. CDR3 residues: CASSLPWERGRDEQFF. The CDR3 region has the DNA TGTGCCAGCAGCTTACCGTGGGAGCGGGGGAGGGATGAGCAGTTCTTC.

J is TRBJ2-6 and V is TRBV9; D is unclear. The V gene's germline CDR1 is SGDLS and CDR2 YYNGEE. The V gene lost 5 bases and the J gene lost 0 bases, with 6 bases spanning the gap. There are 14 residues in the CDR3. The DNA of the CDR3 is TGTGCCAGCAGTTCAGACTCTGGGGCCAACGTCCTGACTTTC. It translates to CASSSDSGANVLTF.

This sequence joins TRBV7-9 and TRBJ2-6; TRBD1 agrees at 8 bases. CDR1 is SEHNR and CDR2 is FQNEAQ in the germline V gene (reference sequence). The CDR3 contains 19 residues. The trim removed 2 bases at V and 0 bases at J, leaving 9 bases unmatched. CDR3: CASSLLGRGPRSGANVLTF. DNA for the CDR3: TGTGCCAGCAGCTTACTGGGCAGGGGGCCCCGCTCTGGGGCCAACGTCCTGACTTTC.

The rearrangement links TRBV18 to TRBJ2-1; D is uncertain. The V end was cut by 3 bases, the J end by 0 bases, with 12 bases between. This CDR3 comprises 16 residues. The germline CDR1 and CDR2 sequences are KGHSH and LQKENI. CDR3 region: CASSPTLGSSYNEQFF. As DNA, the CDR3 is TGTGCCAGCTCACCCACTCTCGGTTCCTCCTACAATGAGCAGTTCTTC.

The chain combines TRBV5-8 with TRBJ2-3; D uncertain. With 4 bases removed from V and 0 bases from J, the gap between germline ends came to 12 bases. Looked up from germline, CDR1 is SGHTS and CDR2 is YDEGEE. The CDR3 spans 15 residues. The DNA for the CDR3 is TGTGCCAGCAGCCCCTCGCGGTCTAGCACAGATACGCAGTATTTT. It encodes CASSPSRSSTDTQYF.

The table lists this clone with a count of one. The chain is built from TRBV3-1 (or the pseudogene TRBV3-2) and TRBJ2-7, with 10 bases aligning to TRBD2. Trimming removed 4 bases from V and 3 bases from J; junction bases left unmatched: 9. CDR1 is LGHDT and CDR2 is YNNKEL in the germline V gene (reference sequence). The CDR3 has 16 amino acids. The CDR3 protein is CASSPRSGGGGYEQYF. CDR3 bases: TGTGCCAGCAGCCCGAGGAGCGGGGGGGGTGGCTACGAGCAGTACTTC.

The DNA of the CDR3 is TGTGCCAGCAGCTTAACGACCCCGGGACTAGCGGGGGGCCAGTACAATGAGCAGTTCTTC. Its translation: CASSLTTPGLAGGQYNEQFF. V usage is TRBV7-3 and J usage is TRBJ2-1; TRBD2 agrees at 15 bases. Losses at the gene ends were 0 bases for V and 4 bases for J; bases not matched to a gene: 10. CDR1 is SGHTA, CDR2 FQGTGA, per germline. This CDR3 contains 20 residues.

The chain has TRBV7-9 and TRBJ2-1, with D perhaps matching TRBD1 (6 bases). The V end lost 2 bases, the J end lost 2 bases, and 13 bases lay between the germline ends. There are 16 residues in the CDR3. Germline V CDR1 and CDR2: SEHNR, FQNEAQ (reference sequence). The CDR3 DNA follows: TGTGCCAGCAGCTTAACGTCTGGGACACCCTACAATGAGCAGTTCTTC. Translating it yields CASSLTSGTPYNEQFF.

The rearrangement uses TRBV6-2 or TRBV6-3 and TRBJ2-3; TRBD2 matches at 8 bases. Germline CDR1 MNHEY, CDR2 SVGEGT. Unmatched junction bases numbered 9, after V lost 5 bases and J lost 5 bases. The CDR3 is 15 residues long. CDR3 loop: CASSLPGLGGDTQYF. The DNA for the CDR3 is TGTGCCAGCAGTCTCCCGGGACTAGGTGGAGATACGCAGTATTTT.